These T cell receptor beta chains were read from a single sample in a study of T cells in Graves' hyperthyroidism and ophthalmopathy. TCRdb called the multiplex PCR reads again in MiXCR, with one record for every CDR3 protein. The sample yields 450,000 to 600,000 distinct CDR3 sequences, 11% to 15% seen once. The sequencing sample was made of blood. Source of these receptors: a middle-aged woman with Graves' hyperthyroidism. Each CDR3 is given with its conserved first and last residue. The order of the fields is V gene, D gene, J gene, CDR3 length, clone size, CDR3 protein, CDR3 DNA. A D gene is named only where the DNA matches it firmly. Clone size is given for some rows only: seen once, a few or many times, or a class if the clone is expanded.

v_gene: TRBV4-1
d_gene: NA
j_gene: TRBJ1-1
len: 15
abundance: NA
CDR3aa: CASSQGSGVRPEAFF
CDR3nt: TGCGCCAGCAGCCAAGGGAGCGGGGTCAGGCCTGAAGCTTTCTTT

v_gene: TRBV12-3/TRBV12-4
d_gene: NA
j_gene: TRBJ1-4
len: 15
abundance: many
CDR3aa: CASWGHPSTNEKLFF
CDR3nt: TGTGCCAGTTGGGGCCATCCCTCAACTAATGAAAAACTGTTTTTT

v_gene: TRBV9
d_gene: NA
j_gene: TRBJ2-1
len: 15
abundance: few
CDR3aa: CASSVVGEAYNEQFF
CDR3nt: TGTGCCAGCAGCGTAGTCGGGGAAGCCTACAATGAGCAGTTCTTC

v_gene: TRBV2
d_gene: TRBD2
j_gene: TRBJ2-1
len: 15
abundance: many
CDR3aa: CATCLRAGVNNEQFF
CDR3nt: TGTGCCACTTGTCTACGAGCGGGAGTTAACAATGAGCAGTTCTTC

v_gene: TRBV5-1
d_gene: NA
j_gene: TRBJ2-1
len: 13
abundance: many
CDR3aa: CASSHEDSNEQFF
CDR3nt: TGCGCCAGCAGCCATGAGGACAGCAATGAGCAGTTCTTC

v_gene: TRBV28
d_gene: TRBD1
j_gene: TRBJ2-7
len: 13
abundance: few
CDR3aa: CASRETGEYEQYF
CDR3nt: TGTGCCAGCAGAGAGACAGGGGAATACGAGCAGTACTTC

v_gene: TRBV2
d_gene: TRBD1
j_gene: TRBJ2-7
len: 14
abundance: many
CDR3aa: CASKIGQGLHEQYF
CDR3nt: TGTGCCAGCAAGATAGGACAGGGGCTCCACGAGCAGTACTTC

v_gene: TRBV20-1
d_gene: NA
j_gene: TRBJ2-5
len: 11
abundance: few
CDR3aa: CSAPTGETQYF
CDR3nt: TGCAGTGCCCCCACGGGAGAGACCCAGTACTTC

v_gene: TRBV24-1
d_gene: NA
j_gene: TRBJ1-5
len: 13
abundance: many
CDR3aa: CATSDSGNQPQHF
CDR3nt: TGTGCCACCAGTGATTCAGGGAATCAGCCCCAGCATTTT

v_gene: TRBV28
d_gene: NA
j_gene: TRBJ2-7
len: 13
abundance: many
CDR3aa: CASSHPSTLRQYF
CDR3nt: TGTGCCAGCAGCCACCCATCGACGCTCCGACAGTACTTC

v_gene: TRBV3-1
d_gene: NA
j_gene: TRBJ1-1
len: 17
abundance: many
CDR3aa: CASSPNAGLGVNTEAFF
CDR3nt: TGTGCCAGCAGCCCTAATGCAGGGTTGGGGGTGAACACTGAAGCTTTCTTT

v_gene: TRBV5-1
d_gene: NA
j_gene: TRBJ1-6
len: 15
abundance: NA
CDR3aa: CASSLSSGGNSPLHF
CDR3nt: TGCGCCAGCAGTCTATCGTCCGGGGGGAATTCACCCCTCCACTTT

v_gene: TRBV3-1
d_gene: NA
j_gene: TRBJ1-5
len: 18
abundance: once
CDR3aa: CASSQDPLWGGNNQPQHF
CDR3nt: TGTGCCAGCAGCCAAGATCCCTTATGGGGGGGGAACAATCAGCCCCAGCATTTT

v_gene: TRBV7-9
d_gene: NA
j_gene: TRBJ2-3
len: 12
abundance: many
CDR3aa: CASSSDSDTQYF
CDR3nt: TGTGCCAGCAGCTCGGACAGTGATACGCAGTATTTT

v_gene: TRBV5-1
d_gene: NA
j_gene: TRBJ2-2
len: 15
abundance: NA
CDR3aa: CASSFRVANTGELFF
CDR3nt: TGCGCCAGCAGCTTCAGGGTTGCGAACACCGGGGAGCTGTTTTTT

v_gene: TRBV20-1
d_gene: NA
j_gene: TRBJ2-1
len: 19
abundance: many
CDR3aa: CSARVVRGRDASRYNEQFF
CDR3nt: TGCAGTGCTAGAGTGGTAAGAGGAAGGGATGCTAGCAGATACAATGAGCAGTTCTTC

v_gene: TRBV20-1
d_gene: NA
j_gene: TRBJ2-5
len: 15
abundance: many
CDR3aa: CSATETGTQPETQYF
CDR3nt: TGCAGTGCTACAGAAACCGGGACCCAACCAGAGACCCAGTACTTC